This T cell receptor beta chain was recovered during a study of shared clonotypes between healthy human individuals. Sequencing was performed with immunoSEQ multiplex PCR; in TCRdb, only in-frame clones are kept and a portion is missing. The table shows approximately 1.9 million clones, with 90% to 95% occurring only once. The CDR3 length is 16 residues. Trimming cost V 0 bases and J 8 bases, with 18 bases left between them. CDR1 and CDR2 from the germline V gene are SGHRS and YFSETQ. Details on this clone: Its antigen is currently unknown.

Only CD45RO-negative cells positively selected for CCR7 counted as naive CD8 cells, so terminally differentiated effector memory CD45RA+ cells were excluded. HIV-negative, healthy adults without recent acute infections or vaccinations were the donors. Findings of the study overall: Unshared clonotypes carried lower generation probabilities than those common to all four donors. Clonotypes that were shared across a handful of donors made up approximately 5% of naive CD4 clonotypes.

This sequence originates from a man younger than 30 in good health. Some clones in this sample may be carry-over from other donors' samples. Sequencing used naive CD8+ T cells from PBMCs. The V and J genes are TRBV5-1 and TRBJ2-1; D unclear. Written as DNA, the CDR3 is TGCGCCAGCAGCTTGGACCGTAGTACCCTTTTAGATGAGCAGTTCTTC. The encoded protein is CASSLDRSTLLDEQFF.